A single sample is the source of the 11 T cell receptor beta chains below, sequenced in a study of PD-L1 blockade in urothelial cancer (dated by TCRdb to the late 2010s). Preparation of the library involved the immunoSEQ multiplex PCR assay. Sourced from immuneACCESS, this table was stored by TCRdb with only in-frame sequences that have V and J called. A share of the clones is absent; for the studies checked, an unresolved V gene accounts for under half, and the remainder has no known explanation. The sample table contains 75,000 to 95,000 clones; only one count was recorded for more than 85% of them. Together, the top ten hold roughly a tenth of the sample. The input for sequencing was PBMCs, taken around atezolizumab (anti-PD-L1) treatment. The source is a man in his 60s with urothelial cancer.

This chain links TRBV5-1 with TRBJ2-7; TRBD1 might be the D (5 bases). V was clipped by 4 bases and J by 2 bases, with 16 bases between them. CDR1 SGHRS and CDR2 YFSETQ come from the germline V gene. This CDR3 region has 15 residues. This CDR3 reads CASSPRADTTYEQYF. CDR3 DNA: TGCGCCAGCAGCCCTAGGGCGGACACGACCTACGAGCAGTACTTC.

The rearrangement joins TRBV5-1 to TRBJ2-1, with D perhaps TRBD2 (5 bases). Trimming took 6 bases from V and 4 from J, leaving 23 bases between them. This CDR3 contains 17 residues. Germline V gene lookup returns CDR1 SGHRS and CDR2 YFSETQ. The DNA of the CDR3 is TGCGCCAGCACTCCCTCTCGCGGGTTGACGCTTTACAATGAGCAGTTCTTC. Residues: CASTPSRGLTLYNEQFF.

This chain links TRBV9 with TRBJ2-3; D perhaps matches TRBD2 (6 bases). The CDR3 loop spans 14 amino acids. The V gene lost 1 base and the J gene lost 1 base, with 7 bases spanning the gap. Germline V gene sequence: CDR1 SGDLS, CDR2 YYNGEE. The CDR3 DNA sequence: TGTGCCAGCAGCGTATCTAGCGGCACAGATACGCAGTATTTT. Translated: CASSVSSGTDTQYF.

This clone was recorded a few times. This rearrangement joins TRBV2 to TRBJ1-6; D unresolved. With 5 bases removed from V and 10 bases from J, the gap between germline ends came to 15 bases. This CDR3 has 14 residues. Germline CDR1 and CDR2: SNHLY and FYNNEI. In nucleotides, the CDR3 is TGTGCCAGCAGTCCCAGCGGAGCTAACTCACCCCTCCACTTT. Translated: CASSPSGANSPLHF.

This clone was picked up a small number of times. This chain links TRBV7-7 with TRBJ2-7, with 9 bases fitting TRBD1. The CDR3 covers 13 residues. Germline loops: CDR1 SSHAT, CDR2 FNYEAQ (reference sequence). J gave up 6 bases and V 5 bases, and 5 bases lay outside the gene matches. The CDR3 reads CASSVQGASEQYF. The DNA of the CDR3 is TGTGCCAGCAGCGTACAGGGGGCATCCGAGCAGTACTTC.

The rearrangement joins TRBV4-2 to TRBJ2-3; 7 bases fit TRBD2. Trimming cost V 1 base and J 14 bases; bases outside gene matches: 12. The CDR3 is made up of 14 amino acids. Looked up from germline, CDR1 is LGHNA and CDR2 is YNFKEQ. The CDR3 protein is CASSQVIRGAGWYF. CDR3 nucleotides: TGTGCCAGCAGCCAAGTAATAAGAGGAGCGGGGTGGTATTTT.

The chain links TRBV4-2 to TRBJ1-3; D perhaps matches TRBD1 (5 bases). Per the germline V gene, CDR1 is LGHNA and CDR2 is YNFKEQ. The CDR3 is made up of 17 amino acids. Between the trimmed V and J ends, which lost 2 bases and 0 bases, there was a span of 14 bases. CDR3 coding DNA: TGTGCCAGCAGCCAACCGAGCGGGGGAAGCTCTGGAAACACCATATATTTT. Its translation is CASSQPSGGSSGNTIYF.

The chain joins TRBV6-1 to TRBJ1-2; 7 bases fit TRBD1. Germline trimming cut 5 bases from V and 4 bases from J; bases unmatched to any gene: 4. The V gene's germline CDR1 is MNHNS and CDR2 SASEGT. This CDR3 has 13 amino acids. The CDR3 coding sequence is TGTGCCAGCAGTTCGGACAGGATCTATGGCTACACCTTC. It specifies CASSSDRIYGYTF.

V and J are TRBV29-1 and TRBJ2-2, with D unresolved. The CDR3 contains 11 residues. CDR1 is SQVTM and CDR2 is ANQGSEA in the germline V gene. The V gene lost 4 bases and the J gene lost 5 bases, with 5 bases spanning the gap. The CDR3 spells CSVVITGELFF. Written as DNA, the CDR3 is TGCAGCGTTGTAATTACCGGGGAGCTGTTTTTT.

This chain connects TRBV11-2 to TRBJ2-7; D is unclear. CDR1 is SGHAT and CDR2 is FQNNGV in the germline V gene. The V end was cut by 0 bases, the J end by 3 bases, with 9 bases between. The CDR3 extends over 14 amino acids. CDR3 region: CASSLDPLVYEQYF. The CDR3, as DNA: TGTGCCAGCAGCTTAGATCCCCTAGTCTACGAGCAGTACTTC.

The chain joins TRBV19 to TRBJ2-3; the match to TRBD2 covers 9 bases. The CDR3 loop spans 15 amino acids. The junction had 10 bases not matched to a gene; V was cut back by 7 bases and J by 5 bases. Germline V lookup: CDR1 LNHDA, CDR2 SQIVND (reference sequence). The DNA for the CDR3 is TGTGCCAGTACCCCCTTTAGCGGGAGAGGAGATACGCAGTATTTT. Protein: CASTPFSGRGDTQYF. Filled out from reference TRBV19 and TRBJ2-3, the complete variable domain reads DGGITQSPKYLFRKEGQNVTLSCEQNLNHDAMYWYRQDPGQGLRLIYYSQIVNDFQKGDIAEGYSVSREKKESFPLTVTSAQKNPTAFYLCASTPFSGRGDTQYFGPGTRLTVL.